This TCR beta chain was recorded in a study of technical replicates of blood from a handful of donors. Using immunoSEQ multiplex PCR, the repertoire was profiled, and TCRdb retains in-frame clones only, with some absent. The sample shows 60,000 to 90,000 clones, approximately 97% of them seen only once. The germline gives CDR1 MNHEY, CDR2 SMNVEV (reference sequence). V was cut by 3 bases and J by 0 bases, with 5 bases left in between. The CDR3 spans 13 residues. Sequencing was performed on T cells isolated from PBMCs. The chain employs TRBV27 and TRBJ1-1, with no clear D. The TCR sequence derives from a human donor in good health. DNA of the CDR3: TGTGCCAGCAGTTTCCGGGTGAACACTGAAGCTTTCTTT. Protein product: CASSFRVNTEAFF.